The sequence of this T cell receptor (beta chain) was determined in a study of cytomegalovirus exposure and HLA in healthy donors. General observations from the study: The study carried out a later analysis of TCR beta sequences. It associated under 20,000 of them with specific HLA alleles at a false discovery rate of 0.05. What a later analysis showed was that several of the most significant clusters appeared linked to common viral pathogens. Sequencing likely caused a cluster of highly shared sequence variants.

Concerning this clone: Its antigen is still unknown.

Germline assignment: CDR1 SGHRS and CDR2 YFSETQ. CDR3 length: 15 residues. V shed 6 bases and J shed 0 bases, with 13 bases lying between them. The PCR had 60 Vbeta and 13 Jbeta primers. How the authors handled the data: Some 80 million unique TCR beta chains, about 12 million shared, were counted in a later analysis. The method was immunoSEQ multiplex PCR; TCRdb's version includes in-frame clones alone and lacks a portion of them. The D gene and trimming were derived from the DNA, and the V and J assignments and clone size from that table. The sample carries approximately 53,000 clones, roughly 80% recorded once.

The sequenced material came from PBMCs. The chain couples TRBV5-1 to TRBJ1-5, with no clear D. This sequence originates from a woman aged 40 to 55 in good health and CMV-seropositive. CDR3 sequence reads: CASTPDGDSNQPQHF. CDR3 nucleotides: TGCGCCAGCACCCCCGACGGAGATAGCAATCAGCCCCAGCATTTT.